The 32 T cell receptor beta chains listed next were all sequenced from one sample in a study of shared clonotypes between healthy human individuals. Repertoires were generated with immunoSEQ multiplex PCR, while TCRdb's copy carries only in-frame clones and drops some. This sample yields about 2.4 million clones, of which 85% to 95% are seen a single time; 0.14% belongs to the top ten. Sequenced material: naive CD4+ T cells sorted from blood. Specified subset: CD45RA+ positively selected. Every receptor here comes from a man aged 18 to 30 in good health.

V gene TRBV2 combines with J gene TRBJ2-5; 7 bases are a match to TRBD1. The V gene's germline CDR1 is SNHLY and CDR2 FYNNEI. Unmatched junction bases numbered 7, after V lost 1 base and J lost 5 bases. The CDR3 consists of 15 residues. CDR3 coding DNA: TGTGCCAGCAGTGAAGTCACAGGGACAGTGGAGACCCAGTACTTC. This encodes CASSEVTGTVETQYF.

The chain is built from TRBV5-1 and TRBJ2-2; TRBD1 aligns across 7 bases. The trim removed 4 bases at V and 1 base at J, leaving 13 bases unmatched. The CDR3 totals 18 residues. Germline-derived CDR1 and CDR2 are SGHRS and YFSETQ. For the CDR3, the DNA is TGCGCCAGCAGCCCCCGTCCTAGGACAGGAGTGAACACCGGGGAGCTGTTTTTT. Protein product: CASSPRPRTGVNTGELFF.

The J gene is TRBJ1-6, the V gene TRBV19; 8 bases agree with TRBD1. The CDR3 is 17 residues long. Trimming cost V 6 bases and J 5 bases; bases outside gene matches: 12. Germline CDR1 is LNHDA and CDR2 is SQIVND (reference sequence). The CDR3 nucleotides read TGTGCCAGTAGAAAGGGCCCGGGACAGGTCGATAATTCACCCCTCCACTTT. Its protein product is CASRKGPGQVDNSPLHF.

CDR3 protein: CASSRDTGGNTIYF. DNA for the CDR3: TGTGCCAGCAGCCGAGACACGGGCGGAAACACCATATATTTT. The J gene is TRBJ1-3, the V gene TRBV7-8; no reliable D call. Germline CDR1 is SGHVS and CDR2 is FQNEAQ. This CDR3 is 14 amino acids long. Between the trimmed V and J ends, which lost 5 bases and 4 bases, there was a span of 12 bases.

This chain connects TRBV18 to TRBJ1-1; 7 positions agree with TRBD1. Trimming at V came to 6 bases and at J to 0 bases, leaving 13 bases not matched to a gene. The CDR3 is 17 amino acids. Germline lookup yields CDR1 KGHSH and CDR2 LQKENI. CDR3 sequence reads: CASSLIAGQTMNTEAFF. The DNA of the CDR3 is TGTGCCAGCTCCCTCATAGCGGGACAGACTATGAACACTGAAGCTTTCTTT.

The CDR3 DNA reads as TGTGCCAGCAGTCCGGCGGGTTTGTATACTGAAGCTTTCTTT. Translating it yields CASSPAGLYTEAFF. The chain recombines TRBV6-1 with TRBJ1-1; D gene unclear. The germline V and J ends were trimmed by 5 bases and 5 bases, with 15 bases remaining between them. The CDR3 totals 14 residues. Per the germline V gene, CDR1 is MNHNS and CDR2 is SASEGT.

The rearrangement links TRBV6-5 to TRBJ2-5, with D tentatively TRBD1 (5 bases). CDR3 length: 13 residues. The V gene's germline CDR1 is MNHEY and CDR2 SVGAGI. Trimming cost V 6 bases and J 2 bases, with 10 bases left between them. This CDR3 reads CASSPDRQETQYF. In DNA form, the CDR3 reads TGTGCCAGCAGCCCCGACAGACAAGAGACCCAGTACTTC.

The chain joins TRBV7-2 to TRBJ1-2, with a weak D call TRBD1 (5 bases). CDR3 length: 17 residues. The V end lost 5 bases, the J end lost 5 bases, and 24 bases lay between the germline ends. CDR1 is SGHTA and CDR2 is FQGNSA in the germline V gene. Written as DNA, the CDR3 is TGTGCCAGCAGCCCAGAGACCGGGACTTATGGGTTATATGGCTACACCTTC. Translation: CASSPETGTYGLYGYTF.

The sample holds one count of this clone. The same CDR3 can be traced to other DNA sequences in this sample. This chain links TRBV7-9 with TRBJ1-5; 7 bases agree with TRBD1. CDR1 and CDR2 (germline): SEHNR, FQNEAQ (reference sequence). The J segment lost 3 bases and the V segment lost 3 bases, leaving 2 bases of the junction unmatched. This CDR3 is 14 amino acids long. The CDR3 region is CASSFDRDNQPQHF. CDR3 sequence (DNA): TGTGCCAGCAGCTTCGACAGGGACAATCAGCCCCAGCATTTT.

The chain joins TRBV2 to TRBJ1-5; D ambiguous. The V gene's germline CDR1 is SNHLY and CDR2 FYNNEI. Trimming took 7 bases from V and 4 from J, leaving 11 bases between them. The CDR3 covers 13 residues. In DNA, the CDR3 is TGTGCCAGCACCACCAGACTGAATCAGCCCCAGCATTTT. Protein product: CASTTRLNQPQHF.

The chain is built from TRBV7-2 and TRBJ2-2; 7 bases line up with TRBD1. The J segment lost 1 base and the V segment lost 5 bases, leaving 4 bases of the junction unmatched. Germline values: CDR1 SGHTA, CDR2 FQGNSA. The CDR3 length is 15 residues. CDR3 in amino acids: CASSAGTVNTGELFF. DNA for the CDR3: TGTGCCAGCAGCGCCGGGACAGTGAACACCGGGGAGCTGTTTTTT.

The V and J genes are TRBV2 and TRBJ1-5, with a tentative D call TRBD1 (6 bases). Trimming left V 6 bases short and J 7 bases short, with 16 bases between. This CDR3 spans 14 amino acids. CDR1 SNHLY and CDR2 FYNNEI come from the germline V gene. The CDR3 coding sequence is TGTGCCAGCAGCCTCAGACAGGCAAGGCAGCCCCAGCATTTT. Its translation is CASSLRQARQPQHF.

V is TRBV6-5 and J is TRBJ1-1, with a tentative D call TRBD1 (5 bases). This CDR3 is built from 13 residues. With 8 bases removed from V and 7 bases from J, the gap between germline ends came to 17 bases. Germline CDR1 is MNHEY and CDR2 is SVGAGI. The CDR3 DNA is TGTGCCAGCTCTCGGTCCCGGGACGGTGAAGCTTTCTTT. Protein sequence: CASSRSRDGEAFF.

This chain joins TRBV7-9 and TRBJ2-1; D not certain. The CDR3 loop spans 11 amino acids. The germline V gene has CDR1 SEHNR and CDR2 FQNEAQ (reference sequence). Trimming removed 5 bases from V and 10 bases from J, with 9 bases in between. The CDR3 protein is CASSRYSEQFF. The CDR3 DNA reads TGTGCCAGCAGCCGATACTCGGAGCAGTTCTTC.

The rearrangement uses TRBV5-1 and TRBJ2-5; either TRBD1 or TRBD2 may fit D (5 bases each). This CDR3 region has 14 residues. With 5 bases removed from V and 3 bases from J, the gap between germline ends came to 14 bases. The germline CDR1 and CDR2 sequences are SGHRS and YFSETQ. The CDR3 loop is CASSPGRGEETQYF. The CDR3, as DNA: TGCGCCAGCAGTCCGGGGCGAGGGGAAGAGACCCAGTACTTC. Full variable domain (rest looked up from reference TRBV5-1 and TRBJ2-5): KAGVTQTPRYLIKTRGQQVTLSCSPISGHRSVSWYQQTPGQGLQFLFEYFSETQRNKGNFPGRFSGRQFSNSRSEMNVSTLELGDSALYLCASSPGRGEETQYFGPGTRLLVL.

The chain recombines TRBV10-1 with TRBJ2-4; 8 positions match TRBD1. The V and J ends lost 1 base and 6 bases, in that order; junction bases with no gene match: 5. There are 15 residues in the CDR3. Looked up from germline, CDR1 is WNHNN and CDR2 is SYGVQD (reference sequence). The CDR3 protein is CASSEFPGTGNIQYF. CDR3 coding DNA: TGCGCCAGCAGTGAGTTCCCCGGGACAGGAAACATTCAGTACTTC.

The genes are TRBV30 and TRBJ2-5; 7 nucleotides agree with TRBD1. The V gene's germline CDR1 is GTSNPN and CDR2 SVGIG (reference sequence). This CDR3 has 10 amino acids. The CDR3 region has the DNA TGTGCTACAGGGGTGGAGACCCAGTACTTC. It specifies CATGVETQYF.

This clone was observed a few times. J is TRBJ2-1 and V is TRBV30; 11 positions agree with TRBD1. The CDR3 is made up of 14 amino acids. The trim removed 6 bases at V and 2 bases at J, leaving 3 bases unmatched. CDR1 GTSNPN and CDR2 SVGIG come from the germline V gene (reference sequence). This chain's CDR3 is CACPGQGAYNEQFF. CDR3 nucleotide sequence: TGTGCCTGCCCGGGACAGGGGGCCTACAATGAGCAGTTCTTC.

The rearrangement joins TRBV10-2 to TRBJ2-2, with 10 bases identical to TRBD2. The V gene's germline CDR1 is WSHSY and CDR2 SAAADI. The CDR3 is 14 residues long. Germline trimming cut 11 bases from V and 1 base from J; bases unmatched to any gene: 4. In nucleotides, the CDR3 is TGCGCCTCCGCTAGCGGGGGGAACACCGGGGAGCTGTTTTTT. This codes for CASASGGNTGELFF.

This clone was counted only a few times. V gene TRBV30 combines with J gene TRBJ2-2, with unresolved D. Germline CDR1 reads GTSNPN; CDR2 reads SVGIG (reference sequence). CDR3 length: 13 residues. Trimming removed 5 bases at V and 6 bases at J, with 13 bases between. CDR3 sequence: CAWDMRRAGELFF. CDR3 nucleotides: TGTGCCTGGGATATGCGTAGGGCCGGGGAGCTGTTTTTT.

The V and J genes are TRBV5-1 and TRBJ1-3, with no clear D. The CDR3 totals 13 residues. Germline lookup yields CDR1 SGHRS and CDR2 YFSETQ. Between the trimmed V and J ends, which lost 5 bases and 0 bases, there was a span of 6 bases. The CDR3 region is CASSPTSGNTIYF. CDR3 nucleotide sequence: TGCGCCAGCAGTCCTACCTCTGGAAACACCATATATTTT.

The V gene is TRBV5-6, the J gene TRBJ1-6, with TRBD1 identical over 7 bases. Germline V gives CDR1 SGHDT, CDR2 YYEEEE. This CDR3 is 12 amino acids long. V dropped 4 bases and J dropped 15; count of bases not matched to a gene: 7. CDR3 nucleotides: TGTGCCAGCAGCCGCCCGACAGGGATCCTCCACTTT. It translates to CASSRPTGILHF.

The gene calls are TRBV10-1 and TRBJ2-2; D assignment may be TRBD1 or TRBD2 (6 bases each). This CDR3 region has 14 residues. CDR1 WNHNN and CDR2 SYGVQD come from the germline V gene (reference sequence). Trimming removed 8 bases at V and 0 bases at J, with 10 bases between. CDR3 sequence: CASGRGPNTGELFF. CDR3 sequence (DNA): TGCGCCAGCGGACGGGGGCCGAACACCGGGGAGCTGTTTTTT.

The rearrangement joins TRBV19 to TRBJ1-1; D gene uncertain. CDR1 and CDR2 from the germline V gene are LNHDA and SQIVND (reference sequence). V lost 3 bases to trimming and J lost 4 bases, with 24 bases between them. This CDR3 comprises 18 residues. CDR3 nucleotides: TGTGCCAGTAGTATTAAAACGTATGGGTTTCTCGTGACCACTGAAGCTTTCTTT. This codes for CASSIKTYGFLVTTEAFF.

To note about this clone: Other DNA sequences within the sample encode an identical CDR3. The chain joins TRBV5-1 to TRBJ2-2; no definite D call. The germline CDR1 and CDR2 sequences are SGHRS and YFSETQ. The V end lost 0 bases, the J end lost 0 bases, and 9 bases lay between the germline ends. The CDR3 runs 16 residues. CDR3 loop: CASSLDGLANTGELFF. CDR3 bases: TGCGCCAGCAGCTTGGACGGGTTGGCGAACACCGGGGAGCTGTTTTTT.

A note on this clone: Other DNA sequences within the sample encode an identical CDR3. This chain connects TRBV5-4 to TRBJ2-3; no reliable D call. Germline V gives CDR1 SGHNT, CDR2 YYREEE (reference sequence). V lost 0 bases to trimming and J lost 1 base, with 9 bases between them. The length of the CDR3 is 15 residues. The CDR3 nucleotides are TGTGCCAGCAGCTTGGGTGGAGTTGGCACAGATACGCAGTATTTT. It codes for CASSLGGVGTDTQYF.

This clone appeared a single time. The rearrangement links TRBV10-1 to TRBJ1-2, with 8 bases identical to TRBD1. Germline V gene lookup returns CDR1 WNHNN and CDR2 SYGVQD (reference sequence). This CDR3 spans 13 amino acids. J gave up 4 bases and V 5 bases, and 3 bases lay outside the gene matches. This CDR3 reads CASSMDRVYGYTF. DNA of the CDR3: TGCGCCAGCAGTATGGACAGGGTCTATGGCTACACCTTC.

V and J are TRBV11-2 and TRBJ1-2; TRBD1 matches 9 bases. The CDR3 loop spans 14 amino acids. The junction had 5 bases not matched to a gene; V was cut back by 2 bases and J by 7 bases. The germline gives CDR1 SGHAT, CDR2 FQNNGV. CDR3 in DNA: TGTGCCAGCAGCTTACAGAACAGGGGGCTTGGCTACACCTTC. Translation gives CASSLQNRGLGYTF.

The chain carries TRBV7-9 and TRBJ1-1; D gene unclear. V was pared by 5 bases and J by 0 bases, with 10 bases between. The germline gives CDR1 SEHNR, CDR2 FQNEAQ (reference sequence). This CDR3 has 14 residues. The DNA for the CDR3 is TGTGCCAGCAGCCTGAGTGATATGAACACTGAAGCTTTCTTT. Protein: CASSLSDMNTEAFF.

CDR3 sequence: CASSQLIGANSPLHF. In DNA, the CDR3 is TGTGCCAGCAGTCAGCTCATCGGGGCTAATTCACCCCTCCACTTT. The chain is built from TRBV5-4 and TRBJ1-6, with D perhaps TRBD1 (5 bases). The CDR3 sequence is 15 residues long. The ends were cut back, 5 bases at V and 6 bases at J, with 15 bases in the middle. CDR1 is SGHNT, CDR2 YYREEE, per germline (reference sequence).

The chain uses TRBV5-1 and TRBJ2-2; the D gene is possibly TRBD1 (5 bases). This CDR3 comprises 16 residues. From germline, CDR1 is SGHRS and CDR2 YFSETQ. V shed 3 bases and J shed 1 base, with 13 bases lying between them. In DNA, the CDR3 is TGCGCCAGCAGCTCCCAGGGCCCCTTGAACACCGGGGAGCTGTTTTTT. Translated, it gives CASSSQGPLNTGELFF.

The chain combines TRBV5-6 with TRBJ2-2, with D perhaps matching TRBD2 (7 bases). With 6 bases removed from V and 4 bases from J, the gap between germline ends came to 13 bases. Germline V gene lookup returns CDR1 SGHDT and CDR2 YYEEEE. CDR3 size: 14 residues. The CDR3 DNA is TGTGCCAGCAATGCGGGGGCGGGCACCGGGGAGCTGTTTTTT. Its translation: CASNAGAGTGELFF.